The subject of this entry is one T cell receptor (beta chain). This entry belongs to a study of blood T cell repertoires in COVID-19. Across the study: Spain, Italy and the United States supplied samples that represented acute and convalescent COVID-19. PBMCs, B-cell-depleted T cells, or T cells provided the cDNA or gDNA that made up the material.

Original data processing: Cell counts per sample came from amplifying reference gene primers. The protocol was immunoSEQ multiplex PCR, while the TCRdb copy is restricted to in-frame clones and leaves out a portion. That table is the source of V, J and clone size, and D and trimming were worked out from the DNA. The sample carries 130,000 to 150,000 clones, over 70% recorded once. The germline CDR1 and CDR2 sequences are SNHLY and FYNNEI. CDR3 length equals 13 residues. With 8 bases clipped from V and 5 bases from J, the junction kept 6 bases outside the gene matches. Specimen: peripheral blood. This clonotype originated in a woman aged 60-75 years with acute or convalescent COVID-19. The V call is TRBV2, the J call TRBJ2-1; 7 bases are a match to TRBD2. In DNA form, the CDR3 reads TGTGCCAGCGCCCGACTAGCCCACAATGAGCAGTTCTTC. It translates to CASARLAHNEQFF.